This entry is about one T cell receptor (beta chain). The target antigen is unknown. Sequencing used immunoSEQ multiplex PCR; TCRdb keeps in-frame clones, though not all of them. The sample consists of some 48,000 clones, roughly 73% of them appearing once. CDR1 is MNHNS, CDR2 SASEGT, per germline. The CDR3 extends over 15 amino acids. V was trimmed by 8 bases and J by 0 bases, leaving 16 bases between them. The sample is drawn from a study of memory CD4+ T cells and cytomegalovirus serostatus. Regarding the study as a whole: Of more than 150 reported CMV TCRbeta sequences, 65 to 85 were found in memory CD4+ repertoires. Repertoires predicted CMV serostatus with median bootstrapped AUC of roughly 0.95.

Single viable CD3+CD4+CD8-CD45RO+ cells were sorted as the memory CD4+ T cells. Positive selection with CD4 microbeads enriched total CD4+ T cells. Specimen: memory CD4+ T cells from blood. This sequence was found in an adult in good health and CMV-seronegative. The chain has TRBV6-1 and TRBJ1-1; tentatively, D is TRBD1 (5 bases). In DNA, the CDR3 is TGTGCCAGCGACAAGCAGGGATCGATGAACACTGAAGCTTTCTTT. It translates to CASDKQGSMNTEAFF.